This TCR beta chain is drawn from a study of technical replicates of blood from a handful of donors. The V segment lost 2 bases and the J segment 8 bases; nucleotides outside the gene matches: 10. The germline gives CDR1 MGHRA, CDR2 YSYEKL. The CDR3 runs 15 residues. Profiling relied on immunoSEQ multiplex PCR, and the TCRdb table lists in-frame clones only, not all of them. The sample has roughly 73,000 clones, 93% seen once; the top ten hold 0.2% to 0.3%. Sequencing was done on a sample of T cells isolated from PBMCs. The sequence derives from a human donor in good health. V usage is TRBV4-1 and J usage is TRBJ1-1, with 8 bases aligning to TRBD1. The CDR3 region is CASSQSGGRRIEAFF. CDR3 in DNA: TGCGCCAGCAGCCAATCAGGGGGCCGCCGGATCGAAGCTTTCTTT.